Only a few counts were recorded for the clone carrying this T cell receptor beta chain. Its antigen is still unknown. This sample is part of a study of T cells after yellow fever vaccination. Trimming cost V 5 bases and J 4 bases, with 13 bases left between them. The CDR3 sequence is 14 residues long. Germline CDR1 SEHNR, CDR2 FQNEAQ (reference sequence). Study findings and constraints: Most clones from primary vaccination resurfaced after the booster (approximately 97% CD4, around 90% CD8).

TCRdb analysed the 5' RACE reads with MiXCR anew, one entry per CDR3 protein. The repertoire holds fewer than 450,000 distinct CDR3 sequences, with 11% as singletons. Sequenced material: PBMCs, taken on the day of the first yellow fever vaccination. V usage is TRBV7-9 and J usage is TRBJ2-3, with a weak D call TRBD2 (5 bases). The origin of this receptor is a man between 18 and 35 years old who received the YFV17D yellow fever vaccine. The CDR3 loop reads CASSGRPPPDTQYF. CDR3 nucleotide sequence: TGTGCCAGCAGCGGGAGACCTCCCCCAGATACGCAGTATTTT.